This is a list of T cell receptor beta chains from one sample in a study of blood T cell repertoires in COVID-19. Clones were sequenced by immunoSEQ multiplex PCR, and TCRdb holds only the in-frame ones, with some missing. The sample comprises about 480,000 clones, around nine tenths of which are singletons, and roughly 8.5% rests with the top ten. Sequenced input: PBMCs or T cells enriched from blood (not recorded which). These receptor sequences come from an older woman who had recovered from COVID-19. Both conserved end residues are part of each CDR3. D genes are given only for firm matches. The listing skips clone size in some rows; elsewhere it reads once, few, many or a size class.

CASSPKRALGSSSGNTIYF	TGTGCCAGCTCACCAAAGAGGGCCCTGGGTTCTAGCTCTGGAAACACCATATATTTT	TRBJ1-3	NA	TRBV18	NA
CASSLVGTGAGHVYF	NA	TRBJ2-7	once	TRBV11-2	NA
CASSTGPGSLAYGYTF	TGTGCCAGTAGTACAGGGCCCGGGTCTCTTGCCTATGGCTACACCTTC	TRBJ1-2	NA	TRBV19	NA
CASSYSGVNTGELFF	TGCGCCAGCAGCTACTCAGGGGTGAACACCGGGGAGCTGTTTTTT	TRBJ2-2	NA	TRBV5-1	NA
CAIRGDRESTPLHF	TGTGCCATCAGAGGGGACAGGGAAAGTACTCCCCTCCACTTT	TRBJ1-6	NA	TRBV10-3	TRBD1
CASSQRRASGGPDTQYF	TGTGCCAGCAGCCAAAGGCGGGCTAGCGGGGGGCCAGATACGCAGTATTTT	TRBJ2-3	NA	TRBV3-1/TRBV3-2	TRBD2
CASSLPTGGDEKLFF	TGTGCCAGCAGCTTACCGACAGGGGGCGATGAAAAACTGTTTTTT	TRBJ1-4	NA	TRBV7-2	TRBD1
CASSSSGRLKTFF	TGTGCCAGCAGCTCCTCAGGGCGGCTTAAAACTTTCTTT	TRBJ1-1	NA	TRBV7-2	NA
CASSPRDRNTEAFF	TGTGCCAGCTCACCACGGGACAGGAACACTGAAGCTTTCTTT	TRBJ1-1	NA	TRBV18	TRBD1
CASRPWDRPVYGYTF	TGCGCCAGCAGGCCCTGGGACAGACCCGTTTATGGCTACACCTTC	TRBJ1-2	NA	TRBV5-1	TRBD1
CAISENGDGYTF	TGTGCCATCAGTGAGAACGGGGATGGCTACACCTTC	TRBJ1-2	once	TRBV10-3	NA
CSASSGNTIYF	TGCAGTGCTAGCTCGGGAAACACCATATATTTT	TRBJ1-3	NA	TRBV20-1	NA
CASHTSRDRGLDEQFF	TGCGCCAGCCACACATCTAGGGACAGGGGCCTTGACGAGCAGTTCTTC	TRBJ2-1	NA	TRBV23-1	TRBD1
CASGGQQFDQPQHF	TGTGCCAGCGGGGGACAGCAGTTCGATCAGCCCCAGCATTTT	TRBJ1-5	NA	TRBV2	TRBD1
CASSLGTDQPQHF	TGTGCCAGCAGTTTAGGGACTGATCAGCCCCAGCATTTT	TRBJ1-5	NA	TRBV12-3/TRBV12-4	NA
CASIGLADEQYF	TGTGCCAGTATCGGACTAGCGGACGAGCAGTACTTC	TRBJ2-7	NA	TRBV6-1	TRBD2
CASSEASGTGREKLFF	TGTGCCAGCAGTGAAGCTTCGGGGACAGGGAGGGAAAAACTGTTTTTT	TRBJ1-4	NA	TRBV6-1	TRBD1
CASSLGGGRSTDTQYF	TGTGCCAGCAGCTTAGGCGGGGGCCGTAGCACAGATACGCAGTATTTT	TRBJ2-3	NA	TRBV11-3	NA
CATSMISRTDTQYF	TGTGCCACCAGCATGATTAGCCGCACAGATACGCAGTATTTT	TRBJ2-3	NA	TRBV15	NA
CASSYKHPTGLNQPQHF	TGTGCCAGCAGTTACAAACATCCCACAGGGCTAAATCAGCCCCAGCATTTT	TRBJ1-5	NA	TRBV6-2/TRBV6-3	NA
CASGWGHEAFF	TGTGCCAGCGGGTGGGGCCATGAAGCTTTCTTT	TRBJ1-1	NA	TRBV19	NA
CASSLESPESGGYTF	TGCGCCAGCAGCTTGGAGTCTCCGGAAAGCGGTGGCTACACCTTC	TRBJ1-2	NA	TRBV5-1	NA
CASSPRGRGSGNYGYTF	TGTGCCAGTAGTCCCAGGGGTCGGGGATCTGGGAACTATGGCTACACCTTC	TRBJ1-2	NA	TRBV19	NA
CASSPGGPTSRLGLF	TGTGCCAGCAGCCCCGGGGGGCCCACATCACGTCTTGGGCTCTTT	TRBJ1-6	NA	TRBV5-6	NA
CASSAPGTSGSIQYF	TGTGCCAGCAGCGCTCCCGGGACTAGCGGAAGCATTCAGTACTTC	TRBJ2-4	NA	TRBV9	TRBD2
CASKAGVMDTQYF	TGTGCCAGCAAGGCGGGGGTGATGGATACGCAGTATTTT	TRBJ2-3	NA	TRBV2	TRBD2
CASSLRSGTSRYGANVLTF	TGTGCCAGCAGCCTCCGTTCCGGGACTAGTCGTTATGGGGCCAACGTCCTGACTTTC	TRBJ2-6	NA	TRBV5-8	TRBD2
CASGLDGDNYGYTF	TGTGCCAGCGGCCTGGACGGGGATAACTATGGCTACACCTTC	TRBJ1-2	NA	TRBV27	NA
CASSATTVANQPQHF	TGTGCCAGCAGCGCTACGACAGTTGCGAATCAGCCCCAGCATTTT	TRBJ1-5	NA	TRBV7-2	NA
CASSPTTGDVNTEAFF	TGTGCCAGCTCACCCACGACAGGGGACGTGAACACTGAAGCTTTCTTT	TRBJ1-1	NA	TRBV18	TRBD1
CASSKVQGQSSYNSPLHF	TGTGCCAGCAGCAAAGTACAGGGACAGAGCTCCTATAATTCACCCCTCCACTTT	TRBJ1-6	NA	TRBV21-1	NA
CASSLGGSFSGNTIYF	TGCGCCAGCAGCTTGGGAGGGTCCTTCTCTGGAAACACCATATATTTT	TRBJ1-3	NA	TRBV5-1	NA
CAWRDSRVLAYNSPLHF	TGTGCCTGGAGGGACAGCCGGGTTTTGGCCTATAATTCACCCCTCCACTTT	TRBJ1-6	NA	TRBV30	NA
CASSALDRGFPDTQYF	TGTGCCAGCAGTGCCCTGGACAGGGGATTCCCAGATACGCAGTATTTT	TRBJ2-3	NA	TRBV28	TRBD1
CARELESKRDPTNEKLFF	TGTGCCAGGGAGCTGGAGTCTAAACGTGACCCAACTAATGAAAAACTGTTTTTT	TRBJ1-4	NA	TRBV27	NA
CASSQDRGTGELFF	TGCGCCAGCAGCCAAGATCGAGGAACCGGGGAGCTGTTTTTT	TRBJ2-2	NA	TRBV4-1	NA
CATSREAVGIEKLFF	TGTGCCACCAGCAGAGAGGCGGTAGGAATTGAAAAACTGTTTTTT	TRBJ1-4	NA	TRBV15	NA
CASEAPGQPEEKLFF	TGTGCCAGCGAGGCTCCCGGACAGCCGGAAGAAAAACTGTTTTTT	TRBJ1-4	NA	TRBV2	NA
CASTSRGANYGYTF	TGTGCCAGTACCTCTCGCGGTGCTAACTATGGCTACACCTTC	TRBJ1-2	once	TRBV19	NA
CASRTSGGPNEQFF	TGTGCCAGCAGGACTAGCGGGGGACCTAATGAGCAGTTCTTC	TRBJ2-1	once	TRBV25-1	TRBD2
CASRGTSNTEAFF	TGTGCCAGCAGGGGCACCTCGAACACTGAAGCTTTCTTT	TRBJ1-1	few	TRBV25-1	NA
CAISELGGPDTQYF	TGTGCCATCAGTGAATTAGGGGGCCCAGATACGCAGTATTTT	TRBJ2-3	NA	TRBV10-3	TRBD1
CASSRSVGGLTYGYTF	TGTGCCAGCAGCCGCTCGGTGGGGGGTTTGACCTATGGCTACACCTTC	TRBJ1-2	NA	TRBV3-1/TRBV3-2	NA
CATGGQDSEQYF	TGTGCCACGGGGGGACAGGACTCCGAGCAGTACTTC	TRBJ2-7	NA	TRBV24-1	TRBD1
CASSLGWTSGEIDTQYF	TGCGCCAGCAGCTTGGGATGGACTAGCGGGGAAATAGATACGCAGTATTTT	TRBJ2-3	NA	TRBV5-1	TRBD2
CASSLMGQGIYGYTF	TGTGCCAGCAGTTTGATGGGACAGGGCATCTATGGCTACACCTTC	TRBJ1-2	NA	TRBV28	TRBD1
CASSSDRENTEAFF	TGTGCCAGCAGCTCCGACCGGGAGAACACTGAAGCTTTCTTT	TRBJ1-1	NA	TRBV7-9	NA
CASARDRDTEAFF	TGTGCCAGCGCCCGGGACAGGGACACTGAAGCTTTCTTT	TRBJ1-1	NA	TRBV6-5	TRBD1
CASSQEAPNYNEQFF	TGCGCCAGCAGCCAAGAAGCACCCAACTACAATGAGCAGTTCTTC	TRBJ2-1	NA	TRBV4-1	NA
CASNGQGQPQHF	TGCGCCAGCAACGGACAGGGTCAGCCCCAGCATTTT	TRBJ1-5	NA	TRBV10-2	TRBD1
CASSQVIRGNSPLHF	TGTGCCAGCAGCCAGGTGATCCGGGGGAATTCACCCCTCCACTTT	TRBJ1-6	NA	TRBV4-2	NA
CASGLQGNYGYTF	TGTGCCAGCGGGTTACAGGGGAACTATGGCTACACCTTC	TRBJ1-2	NA	TRBV2	TRBD1
CASSLGDRGPGNTIYF	TGTGCCAGCAGCTTAGGGGACAGGGGGCCTGGAAACACCATATATTTT	TRBJ1-3	NA	TRBV13	TRBD1
CASSWARAPARGYTF	TGTGCCAGCAGCTGGGCCAGGGCCCCTGCGAGGGGCTACACCTTC	TRBJ1-2	NA	TRBV5-6	NA
CASSLGDRGNYGYTF	TGCGCCAGCAGCTTGGGGGACAGGGGTAACTATGGCTACACCTTC	TRBJ1-2	few	TRBV5-1	TRBD1